These T cell receptor beta chains were read from a single sample in a study of T cells in localized non-small cell lung cancer. Libraries were prepared by immunoSEQ multiplex PCR; TCRdb keeps only in-frame clonotypes and omits some of them. The data hold tens of thousands of clones, with around four fifths observed a single time. The sequencing here drew on peripheral blood, taken before any cancer treatment. Source of these receptors: a female donor of 60 years or more with stage I lung adenocarcinoma. Each CDR3 is given with its conserved first and last residue. The D gene is left open where the match is weak. Clone size is shown for a subset of rows, as once, few, many or a class of expanded clone.

j_gene: TRBJ1-2
d_gene: .
len: 14
abundance: .
v_gene: TRBV7-3
CDR3aa: CASSPYSLERGYTF
CDR3nt: TGTGCCAGCAGCCCCTACAGCCTCGAAAGGGGCTACACCTTC

j_gene: TRBJ2-5
d_gene: .
len: 11
abundance: .
v_gene: TRBV14
CDR3aa: CASGGKETQYF
CDR3nt: TGTGCCAGCGGGGGGAAAGAGACCCAGTACTTC

j_gene: TRBJ2-6
d_gene: .
len: 18
abundance: .
v_gene: TRBV5-4
CDR3aa: CASSSSKTGLSGANVLTF
CDR3nt: TGTGCCAGCAGCTCCTCCAAGACAGGTCTCTCTGGGGCCAACGTCCTGACTTTC

j_gene: TRBJ1-1
d_gene: .
len: 16
abundance: .
v_gene: TRBV4-1
CDR3aa: CASSQGGPGENTEAFF
CDR3nt: TGCGCCAGCAGCCAAGGAGGTCCGGGGGAGAACACTGAAGCTTTCTTT

j_gene: TRBJ1-1
d_gene: .
len: 15
abundance: .
v_gene: TRBV14
CDR3aa: CASSQAVGVGEKAFF
CDR3nt: TGTGCCAGCAGCCAAGCGGTTGGGGTTGGGGAGAAAGCTTTCTTT

j_gene: TRBJ2-3
d_gene: .
len: 14
abundance: .
v_gene: TRBV9
CDR3aa: CASSVEVGTDTQYF
CDR3nt: TGTGCCAGCAGCGTAGAAGTAGGCACAGATACGCAGTATTTT

j_gene: TRBJ2-7
d_gene: .
len: 14
abundance: .
v_gene: TRBV7-3
CDR3aa: CASSLTSASHEQYF
CDR3nt: TGTGCCAGCAGCTTAACGTCGGCTAGCCACGAGCAGTACTTC

j_gene: TRBJ2-5
d_gene: TRBD2
len: 14
abundance: .
v_gene: TRBV5-1
CDR3aa: CASQETSVQETQYF
CDR3nt: TGCGCCAGTCAGGAGACTAGCGTACAAGAGACCCAGTACTTC

j_gene: TRBJ2-3
d_gene: .
len: 13
abundance: .
v_gene: TRBV6-5
CDR3aa: CASSPPGADTQYF
CDR3nt: TGTGCCAGCAGCCCCCCAGGGGCAGATACGCAGTATTTT

j_gene: TRBJ2-5
d_gene: .
len: 14
abundance: .
v_gene: TRBV7-7
CDR3aa: CASSPHGRGETQYF
CDR3nt: TGTGCTAGCAGCCCTCACGGCAGGGGTGAGACCCAGTACTTC

j_gene: TRBJ1-6
d_gene: .
len: 13
abundance: few
v_gene: TRBV4-1
CDR3aa: CASSQAVNSPLHF
CDR3nt: TGCGCCAGCAGCCAAGCCGTCAATTCACCCCTCCACTTT

j_gene: TRBJ1-2
d_gene: TRBD1
len: 14
abundance: .
v_gene: TRBV5-4
CDR3aa: CASSLAGTAYGYTF
CDR3nt: TGTGCCAGCAGCTTGGCCGGGACAGCCTATGGCTACACCTTC

j_gene: TRBJ2-1
d_gene: .
len: 12
abundance: .
v_gene: TRBV13
CDR3aa: CASSLRTGEQFF
CDR3nt: TGTGCCAGCAGCTTAAGGACGGGTGAGCAGTTCTTC

j_gene: TRBJ1-1
d_gene: .
len: 11
abundance: .
v_gene: TRBV6-6
CDR3aa: CATFENTEAFF
CDR3nt: TGTGCCACCTTTGAGAACACTGAAGCTTTCTTT

j_gene: TRBJ1-1
d_gene: TRBD1
len: 14
abundance: .
v_gene: TRBV23-1
CDR3aa: CASSLRTGEDEAFF
CDR3nt: TGCGCCAGCAGTTTACGGACAGGGGAGGATGAAGCTTTCTTT

j_gene: TRBJ1-3
d_gene: .
len: 16
abundance: .
v_gene: TRBV9
CDR3aa: CASSVVGAGARNTIYF
CDR3nt: TGTGCCAGCAGCGTAGTAGGGGCTGGGGCGAGAAACACCATATATTTT

j_gene: TRBJ2-3
d_gene: TRBD1
len: 18
abundance: .
v_gene: TRBV5-1
CDR3aa: CASSTGTGGFPSTDTQYF
CDR3nt: TGCGCCAGCAGTACCGGGACAGGGGGCTTCCCTAGCACAGATACGCAGTATTTT

j_gene: TRBJ2-7
d_gene: TRBD2
len: 15
abundance: .
v_gene: TRBV7-3
CDR3aa: CASSLGTSASYEQYF
CDR3nt: TGTGCCAGCAGCCTGGGGACTAGCGCGTCCTACGAGCAGTACTTC

j_gene: TRBJ2-1
d_gene: .
len: 14
abundance: .
v_gene: TRBV4-1
CDR3aa: CASRSDKPYNEQFF
CDR3nt: TGCGCCAGCAGAAGTGACAAACCCTACAATGAGCAGTTCTTC

j_gene: TRBJ2-7
d_gene: .
len: 16
abundance: once
v_gene: TRBV7-8
CDR3aa: CASSLDGELRIYEQYF
CDR3nt: TGTGCCAGCAGCTTGGACGGGGAGCTTAGGATCTACGAGCAGTACTTC

j_gene: TRBJ2-1
d_gene: TRBD2
len: 16
abundance: .
v_gene: TRBV30
CDR3aa: CAWSTWGRASYNEQFF
CDR3nt: TGTGCCTGGAGCACCTGGGGGAGGGCCTCTTACAATGAGCAGTTCTTC

j_gene: TRBJ1-1
d_gene: TRBD1
len: 15
abundance: .
v_gene: TRBV5-3
CDR3aa: CASSLGQGALTEAFF
CDR3nt: TGTGCCAGCAGCTTAGGCCAGGGGGCGCTCACTGAAGCTTTCTTT

j_gene: TRBJ1-6
d_gene: .
len: 15
abundance: once
v_gene: TRBV11-2
CDR3aa: CASSLRLQESSPLHF
CDR3nt: TGTGCCAGCAGTTTACGACTGCAAGAGTCTTCACCCCTCCACTTT

j_gene: TRBJ1-3
d_gene: .
len: 13
abundance: few
v_gene: TRBV7-9
CDR3aa: CASSPTGVNTIYF
CDR3nt: TGTGCCAGCAGCCCGACAGGTGTCAACACCATATATTTT

j_gene: TRBJ1-4
d_gene: .
len: 11
abundance: .
v_gene: TRBV29-1
CDR3aa: CSVLESEKLFF
CDR3nt: TGCAGCGTTCTTGAGAGTGAAAAACTGTTTTTT

j_gene: TRBJ2-3
d_gene: .
len: 14
abundance: .
v_gene: TRBV7-9
CDR3aa: CASTRNPSTDTQYF
CDR3nt: TGTGCCAGCACCCGGAACCCCAGCACAGATACGCAGTATTTT

j_gene: TRBJ2-2
d_gene: .
len: 13
abundance: .
v_gene: TRBV27
CDR3aa: CASSLGNTGELFF
CDR3nt: TGTGCCAGCAGTTTAGGGAACACCGGGGAGCTGTTTTTT

j_gene: TRBJ2-1
d_gene: TRBD2
len: 15
abundance: .
v_gene: TRBV29-1
CDR3aa: CSGSSSGRTYNEQFF
CDR3nt: TGCAGCGGGTCGTCTAGCGGGAGAACCTACAATGAGCAGTTCTTC

j_gene: TRBJ2-7
d_gene: .
len: 13
abundance: .
v_gene: TRBV18
CDR3aa: CARSPDTQYEQYF
CDR3nt: TGTGCCAGATCACCGGACACCCAGTACGAGCAGTACTTC

j_gene: TRBJ2-4
d_gene: .
len: 12
abundance: .
v_gene: TRBV10-3
CDR3aa: CAISGTANIQYF
CDR3nt: TGTGCCATCAGTGGGACCGCCAACATTCAGTACTTC

j_gene: TRBJ1-1
d_gene: .
len: 14
abundance: .
v_gene: TRBV5-6
CDR3aa: CASSPVGSNTEAFF
CDR3nt: TGTGCCAGCAGCCCTGTAGGATCGAACACTGAAGCTTTCTTT

j_gene: TRBJ2-3
d_gene: TRBD1
len: 15
abundance: once
v_gene: TRBV7-2
CDR3aa: CASRTGGASTDTQYF
CDR3nt: TGTGCCAGCAGGACAGGGGGAGCGTCCACAGATACGCAGTATTTT

j_gene: TRBJ2-2
d_gene: TRBD1
len: 16
abundance: .
v_gene: TRBV5-1
CDR3aa: CASSERTGEGTGELFF
CDR3nt: TGCGCCAGCAGCGAGAGGACAGGGGAGGGAACCGGGGAGCTGTTTTTT

j_gene: TRBJ2-5
d_gene: TRBD1
len: 17
abundance: once
v_gene: TRBV11-2
CDR3aa: CASSSSRQGFNQETQYF
CDR3nt: TGTGCCAGCAGCTCTTCACGACAGGGGTTCAACCAAGAGACCCAGTACTTC

j_gene: TRBJ2-4
d_gene: .
len: 17
abundance: .
v_gene: TRBV6-1
CDR3aa: CASSEEGTVSAKNIQYF
CDR3nt: TGTGCCAGCAGTGAAGAGGGGACGGTATCGGCCAAAAACATTCAGTACTTC

j_gene: TRBJ1-5
d_gene: .
len: 13
abundance: .
v_gene: TRBV7-8
CDR3aa: CASGRGRDQPQHF
CDR3nt: TGTGCCAGCGGGCGGGGGCGAGATCAGCCCCAGCATTTT

j_gene: TRBJ1-2
d_gene: .
len: 11
abundance: many
v_gene: TRBV20-1
CDR3aa: CSARGGQGYTF
CDR3nt: TGCAGTGCTAGAGGCGGCCAGGGCTACACCTTC

j_gene: TRBJ1-5
d_gene: .
len: 14
abundance: few
v_gene: TRBV10-3
CDR3aa: CAISAAGSNQPQHF
CDR3nt: TGTGCCATCAGTGCGGCCGGTAGCAATCAGCCCCAGCATTTT

j_gene: TRBJ1-5
d_gene: .
len: 14
abundance: .
v_gene: TRBV27
CDR3aa: CASGLTGRDQPQHF
CDR3nt: TGTGCCAGCGGATTAACAGGGAGGGATCAGCCCCAGCATTTT

j_gene: TRBJ2-2
d_gene: TRBD1
len: 15
abundance: few
v_gene: TRBV5-6
CDR3aa: CASSLGDREVGELFF
CDR3nt: TGTGCCAGCAGCTTGGGGGACAGGGAGGTCGGGGAGCTGTTTTTT

j_gene: TRBJ2-7
d_gene: .
len: 13
abundance: .
v_gene: TRBV7-9
CDR3aa: CASSKQGFYEQYF
CDR3nt: TGTGCCAGCAGCAAACAGGGTTTCTACGAGCAGTACTTC

j_gene: TRBJ1-1
d_gene: .
len: 13
abundance: once
v_gene: TRBV11-2
CDR3aa: CASSLGTNTEAFF
CDR3nt: TGTGCCAGCAGCTTAGGTACGAACACTGAAGCTTTCTTT

j_gene: TRBJ2-1
d_gene: .
len: 14
abundance: .
v_gene: TRBV28
CDR3aa: CASSLYTGGGEQFF
CDR3nt: TGTGCCAGCAGTTTATACACGGGGGGCGGTGAGCAGTTCTTC

j_gene: TRBJ2-7
d_gene: TRBD1
len: 14
abundance: .
v_gene: TRBV5-8
CDR3aa: CASSVRDRPYEQYF
CDR3nt: TGTGCCAGCAGCGTCCGGGACAGGCCCTACGAGCAGTACTTC

j_gene: TRBJ2-1
d_gene: .
len: 11
abundance: .
v_gene: TRBV7-2
CDR3aa: CASSTRDEQFF
CDR3nt: TGTGCCAGCAGCACACGCGATGAGCAGTTCTTC

j_gene: TRBJ1-6
d_gene: .
len: 15
abundance: .
v_gene: TRBV30
CDR3aa: CAWSVIGIQNSPLHF
CDR3nt: TGTGCCTGGAGTGTGATCGGGATCCAAAATTCACCCCTCCACTTT

j_gene: TRBJ2-7
d_gene: TRBD1
len: 13
abundance: .
v_gene: TRBV28
CDR3aa: CASSSGQSYEQYF
CDR3nt: TGTGCCAGCAGCTCGGGACAGTCCTACGAGCAGTACTTC

j_gene: TRBJ1-1
d_gene: TRBD1
len: 18
abundance: once
v_gene: TRBV5-1
CDR3aa: CASSPRTGSNSMNTEAFF
CDR3nt: TGCGCCAGCAGCCCCAGGACAGGGAGTAATTCCATGAACACTGAAGCTTTCTTT

j_gene: TRBJ1-6
d_gene: .
len: 11
abundance: once
v_gene: TRBV6-1
CDR3aa: CASSAQKPLHF
CDR3nt: TGTGCCAGCAGCGCGCAGAAGCCCCTCCACTTT

j_gene: TRBJ2-1
d_gene: .
len: 15
abundance: .
v_gene: TRBV7-9
CDR3aa: CASSLVRGTNNEQFF
CDR3nt: TGTGCCAGCAGCTTAGTACGCGGGACCAACAATGAGCAGTTCTTC

j_gene: TRBJ2-2
d_gene: .
len: 10
abundance: .
v_gene: TRBV29-1
CDR3aa: CSVEFGELFF
CDR3nt: TGCAGCGTTGAATTCGGGGAGCTGTTTTTT

j_gene: TRBJ2-1
d_gene: TRBD2
len: 17
abundance: .
v_gene: TRBV5-1
CDR3aa: CASSSFSTSGGAEEQFF
CDR3nt: TGCGCCAGCAGCTCCTTTTCAACTAGCGGGGGGGCCGAGGAGCAGTTCTTC

j_gene: TRBJ2-5
d_gene: .
len: 12
abundance: .
v_gene: TRBV13
CDR3aa: CASSLRRETQYF
CDR3nt: TGTGCCAGCAGCCTCCGGAGGGAGACCCAGTACTTC

j_gene: TRBJ1-4
d_gene: .
len: 14
abundance: .
v_gene: TRBV6-1
CDR3aa: CASSRTATNEKLFF
CDR3nt: TGTGCCAGCAGTAGGACAGCAACTAATGAAAAACTGTTTTTT

j_gene: TRBJ1-2
d_gene: .
len: 15
abundance: .
v_gene: TRBV25-1
CDR3aa: CASQGGTLGNYGYTF
CDR3nt: TGTGCCAGCCAGGGAGGCACCCTCGGGAACTATGGCTACACCTTC

j_gene: TRBJ1-2
d_gene: .
len: 15
abundance: .
v_gene: TRBV7-2
CDR3aa: CASSRMRESSYGYTF
CDR3nt: TGTGCCAGCAGCAGAATGAGGGAGTCGTCCTATGGCTACACCTTC